Listed below are T cell receptor beta chains from one sample, sequenced in a study of T cell responses to AZD1222 COVID-19 vaccine. Sequenced by immunoSEQ multiplex PCR; TCRdb stores in-frame clones only, minus some. Seen here are some 170,000 clones, about 90% observed once, and the top ten hold roughly 4.3%. Here the sequenced sample was peripheral blood, taken 28 days after the second dose of the MenACWY control vaccine. Every receptor here comes from an adult who received the MenACWY meningococcal vaccine as a control. CDR3s include the opening cysteine and the closing phenylalanine or tryptophan. A D gene is named only where the DNA matches it firmly. Clone size, where shown, is once, few, many, or a class for clones that have expanded.

TRBV10-3,.,.,TRBJ2-3,TGTGCCATCAGTGCTGACGGGGTTGGCTACACAGATACGCAGTATTTT,CAISADGVGYTDTQYF
TRBV30,few,.,TRBJ1-5,TGTGCCTGGAGTGGAAATAGCAATCAGCCCCAGCATTTT,CAWSGNSNQPQHF
TRBV30,.,.,TRBJ1-2,TGTGCCCGGAACGACCGGAGGGCAGGGAATGGCTACACCTTC,CARNDRRAGNGYTF
TRBV7-2,.,TRBD1,TRBJ1-5,TGTGCCAGCAGCTTAGCGGGACAGGCTTCCCAGGGGCCCCAGCATTTT,CASSLAGQASQGPQHF
TRBV5-8,.,.,TRBJ1-5,TGTGCCAGCAGCTCGGGAGCCTCGGCAGCGTATAATCAGCCCCAGCATTTT,CASSSGASAAYNQPQHF
TRBV6-6,.,.,TRBJ2-7,TGTGCCAGCAGTTACTCGTGGGAGTTTTCCTACGAGCAGTACTTC,CASSYSWEFSYEQYF
TRBV5-4,.,TRBD1,TRBJ2-7,TGTGCCAGCAGCTTCGGACAGGGGATTCGCGAGCAGTACTTC,CASSFGQGIREQYF
TRBV5-4,.,.,TRBJ1-4,TGTGCCAGCAGCCTTAGGGACGGCCGGGAAAAACTGTTTTTT,CASSLRDGREKLFF
TRBV7-2,once,.,TRBJ1-4,TGTGCCAGCAGCTTAGGTGGCGGACCTTACGATGAAAAACTGTTTTTT,CASSLGGGPYDEKLFF
TRBV11-2,.,TRBD1,TRBJ1-1,TGTGCCAGTCGACAGGGGGCTGAAGCTTTCTTT,CASRQGAEAFF
TRBV19,.,TRBD1,TRBJ1-2,TGTGCCAGTAGCGTACAGGGGACCTATGGCTACACCTTC,CASSVQGTYGYTF
TRBV5-5,.,TRBD1,TRBJ2-7,TGTGCCAGCAGCTATCGACAGGGCGAACCAAACTACGAGCAGTACTTC,CASSYRQGEPNYEQYF
TRBV29-1,.,.,TRBJ1-3,TGCAGCGTTGACGGGGGGAACACCATATATTTT,CSVDGGNTIYF
TRBV5-6,.,TRBD1,TRBJ2-1,TGTGCCAGCAGCCCCCTGGGCAGGGGGCCTGACAATGAGCAGTTCTTC,CASSPLGRGPDNEQFF
TRBV10-3,few,TRBD1,TRBJ1-1,TGTGCCATCAGCCGGACAGGGAACACTGAAGCTTTCTTT,CAISRTGNTEAFF
TRBV30,.,.,TRBJ1-1,TGTGCCTGGACCGATGTGAACACTGAAGCTTTCTTT,CAWTDVNTEAFF
TRBV30,.,.,TRBJ1-6,TGTGCCTGGAGTGTTATACGGGGAGTGGGGGACCGCCGTTCACCCCTCCACTTT,CAWSVIRGVGDRRSPLHF
TRBV28,.,TRBD2,TRBJ2-3,TGTGCCAGCTTCGCGGGAGGCAGAGATACGCAGTATTTT,CASFAGGRDTQYF
TRBV5-4,.,.,TRBJ2-2,TGTGCCAGCAGCTTGGCCGCGAACACCGGGGAGCTGTTTTTT,CASSLAANTGELFF
TRBV9,once,.,TRBJ1-2,TGTGCCAGCAGCGCTACGACAGCTCCTGGAGGCTACACCTTC,CASSATTAPGGYTF
TRBV6-5,.,.,TRBJ1-2,TGTGCCAGCAGCCGAGAGGGTGCTAACTATGGCTACACCTTC,CASSREGANYGYTF
TRBV5-1,.,.,TRBJ2-3,TGCGCCAGCAGCAAGAGCACAGATACGCAGTATTTT,CASSKSTDTQYF
TRBV7-9,.,.,TRBJ1-5,TGTGCCAGCAGCCCCATGGAGCAGCCCCAGCATTTT,CASSPMEQPQHF
TRBV19,.,TRBD1,TRBJ1-2,TGTGCCAGTAGTGTCCAAGGGACAGAATTTAACTATGGCTACACCTTC,CASSVQGTEFNYGYTF
TRBV29-1,.,.,TRBJ1-4,TGCAGCGTTGTGGGGGCGGCTAATGAAAAACTGTTTTTT,CSVVGAANEKLFF
TRBV19,.,.,TRBJ2-3,TGTGCCAGTAATCCCGCGTTAACTAGCACAGATACGCAGTATTTT,CASNPALTSTDTQYF
TRBV28,.,.,TRBJ1-2,TGTGCCAGCAGTTTGGCCCAGGACTATGGCTACACCTTC,CASSLAQDYGYTF
TRBV30,.,.,TRBJ2-1,TGTGCCTGGAATAACGGCCCGATAGCAGGTGAGCAGTTCTTC,CAWNNGPIAGEQFF
TRBV7-3,.,.,TRBJ1-6,TGTGCCAGCAGCTATGGGGATCGCAATTCACCCCTCCACTTT,CASSYGDRNSPLHF
TRBV2,.,TRBD1,TRBJ1-2,TGTGCCAGCAGTGTCGACAGGGTAGCTAACTATGGCTACACCTTC,CASSVDRVANYGYTF